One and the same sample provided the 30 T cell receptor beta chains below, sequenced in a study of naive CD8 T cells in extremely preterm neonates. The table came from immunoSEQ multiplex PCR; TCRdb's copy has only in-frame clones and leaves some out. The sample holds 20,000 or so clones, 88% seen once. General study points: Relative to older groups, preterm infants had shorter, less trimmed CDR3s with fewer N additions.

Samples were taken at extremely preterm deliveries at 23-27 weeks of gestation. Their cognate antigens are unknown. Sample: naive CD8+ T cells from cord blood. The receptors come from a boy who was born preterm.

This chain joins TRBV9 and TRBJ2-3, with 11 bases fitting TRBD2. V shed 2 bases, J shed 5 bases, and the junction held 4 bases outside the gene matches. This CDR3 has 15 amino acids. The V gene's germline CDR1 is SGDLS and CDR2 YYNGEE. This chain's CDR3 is CASSVSGGAVDTQYF. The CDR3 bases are TGTGCCAGCAGCGTTAGCGGGGGGGCTGTAGATACGCAGTATTTT.

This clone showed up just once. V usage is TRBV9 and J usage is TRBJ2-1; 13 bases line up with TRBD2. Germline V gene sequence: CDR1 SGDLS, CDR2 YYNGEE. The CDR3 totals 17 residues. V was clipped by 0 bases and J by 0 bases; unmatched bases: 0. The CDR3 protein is CASSVGTSGSSYNEQFF. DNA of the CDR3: TGTGCCAGCAGCGTAGGGACTAGCGGGAGCTCCTACAATGAGCAGTTCTTC.

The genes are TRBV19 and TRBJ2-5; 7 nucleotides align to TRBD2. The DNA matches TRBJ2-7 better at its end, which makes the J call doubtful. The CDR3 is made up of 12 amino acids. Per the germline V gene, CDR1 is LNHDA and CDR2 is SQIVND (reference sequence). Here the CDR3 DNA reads TGTGCCAGTAGTGGGGGGGCCTACGAGCAGTACTTC. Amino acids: CASSGGAYEQYF.

The CDR3 nucleotides are TGTGCCAGTAGTATAATACAAAACACTGAAGCTTTCTTT. Its translation is CASSIIQNTEAFF. The J gene is TRBJ1-1, the V gene TRBV19; unclear D gene. Between the trimmed V and J ends, which lost 2 bases and 2 bases, there was a span of 6 bases. The germline V gene has CDR1 LNHDA and CDR2 SQIVND (reference sequence). This CDR3 comprises 13 residues.

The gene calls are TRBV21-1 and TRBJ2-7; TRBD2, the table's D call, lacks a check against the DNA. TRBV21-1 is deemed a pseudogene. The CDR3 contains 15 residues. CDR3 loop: CASSTSGGPSYEQYF. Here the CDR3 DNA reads TGTGCCAGCAGCACTAGCGGGGGGCCCTCCTACGAGCAGTACTTC.

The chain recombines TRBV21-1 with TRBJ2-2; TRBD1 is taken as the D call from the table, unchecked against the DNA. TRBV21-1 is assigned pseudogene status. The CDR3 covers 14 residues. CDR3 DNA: TGTGCCAGCAGCAAGACAGGGGGCACCGGGGAGCTGTTTTTT. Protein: CASSKTGGTGELFF.

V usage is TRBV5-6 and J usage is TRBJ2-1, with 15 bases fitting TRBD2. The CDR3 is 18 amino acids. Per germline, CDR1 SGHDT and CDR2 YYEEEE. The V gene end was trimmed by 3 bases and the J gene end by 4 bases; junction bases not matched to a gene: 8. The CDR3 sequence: CASSSRTSGGAAYNEQFF. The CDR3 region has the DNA TGTGCCAGCAGCTCCAGGACTAGCGGGGGGGCGGCGTACAATGAGCAGTTCTTC.

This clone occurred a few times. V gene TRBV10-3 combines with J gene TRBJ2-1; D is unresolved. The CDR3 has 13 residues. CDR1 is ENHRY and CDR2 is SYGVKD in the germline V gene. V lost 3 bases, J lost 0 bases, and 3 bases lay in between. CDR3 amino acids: CAISDSSYNEQFF. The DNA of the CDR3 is TGTGCCATCAGTGACAGCTCCTACAATGAGCAGTTCTTC.

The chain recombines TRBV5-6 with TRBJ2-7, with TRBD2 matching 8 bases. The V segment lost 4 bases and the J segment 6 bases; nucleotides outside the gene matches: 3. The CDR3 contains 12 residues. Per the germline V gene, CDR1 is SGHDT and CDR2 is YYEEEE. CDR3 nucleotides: TGTGCCAGCAGCGCCGGGACTAGCGAGCAGTACTTC. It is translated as CASSAGTSEQYF. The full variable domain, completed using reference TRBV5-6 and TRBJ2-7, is DAGVTQSPTHLIKTRGQQVTLRCSPKSGHDTVSWYQQALGQGPQFIFQYYEEEERQRGNFPDRFSGHQFPNYSSELNVNALLLGDSALYLCASSAGTSEQYFGPGTRLTVT.

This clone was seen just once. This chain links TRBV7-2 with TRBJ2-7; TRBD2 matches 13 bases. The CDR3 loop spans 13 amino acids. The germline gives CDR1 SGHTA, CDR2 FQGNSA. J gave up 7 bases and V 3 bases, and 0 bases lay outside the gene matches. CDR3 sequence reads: CASSLGLAGEQYF. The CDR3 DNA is TGTGCCAGCAGCTTGGGACTAGCGGGGGAGCAGTACTTC.

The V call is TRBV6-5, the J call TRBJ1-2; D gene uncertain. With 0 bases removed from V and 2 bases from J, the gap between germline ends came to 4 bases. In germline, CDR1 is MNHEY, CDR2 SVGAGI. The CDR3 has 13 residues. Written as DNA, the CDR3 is TGTGCCAGCAGTTACTCAAAAAACTATGGCTACACCTTC. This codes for CASSYSKNYGYTF.

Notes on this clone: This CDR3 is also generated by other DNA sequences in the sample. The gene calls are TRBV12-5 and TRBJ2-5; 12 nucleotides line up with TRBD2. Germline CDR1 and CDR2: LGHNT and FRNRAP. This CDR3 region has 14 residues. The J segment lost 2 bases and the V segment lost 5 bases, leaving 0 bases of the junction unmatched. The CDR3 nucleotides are TGTGCTAGTGGTCTAGCGGGGGGGCAAGAGACCCAGTACTTC. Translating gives CASGLAGGQETQYF.

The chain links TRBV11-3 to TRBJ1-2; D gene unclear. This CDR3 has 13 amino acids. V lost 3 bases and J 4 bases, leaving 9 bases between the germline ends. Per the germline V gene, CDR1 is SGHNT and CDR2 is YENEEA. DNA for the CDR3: TGTGCCAGCAGCTTCAGGAGCAGCTATGGCTACACCTTC. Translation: CASSFRSSYGYTF. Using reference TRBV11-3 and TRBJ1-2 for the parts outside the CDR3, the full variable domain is EAGVVQSPRYKIIEKKQPVAFWCNPISGHNTLYWYLQNLGQGPELLIRYENEEAVDDSQLPKDRFSAERLKGVDSTLKIQPAELGDSAVYLCASSFRSSYGYTFGSGTRLTVV.

CDR3 sequence (DNA): TGTGCCAGCAGTGAAATAGCGGGGGGGCAAGAGACCCAGTACTTC. Translating it yields CASSEIAGGQETQYF. The V and J genes are TRBV6-1 and TRBJ2-5; 11 nucleotides match TRBD2. Germline assignment: CDR1 MNHNS and CDR2 SASEGT. The J segment lost 2 bases and the V segment lost 2 bases, leaving 1 base of the junction unmatched. The CDR3 contains 15 residues.

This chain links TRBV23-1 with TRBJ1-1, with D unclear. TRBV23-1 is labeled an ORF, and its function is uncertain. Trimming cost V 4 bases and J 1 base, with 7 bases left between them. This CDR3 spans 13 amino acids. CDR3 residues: CASSRRQNTEAFF. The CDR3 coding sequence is TGCGCCAGCAGTCGACGACAGAACACTGAAGCTTTCTTT.

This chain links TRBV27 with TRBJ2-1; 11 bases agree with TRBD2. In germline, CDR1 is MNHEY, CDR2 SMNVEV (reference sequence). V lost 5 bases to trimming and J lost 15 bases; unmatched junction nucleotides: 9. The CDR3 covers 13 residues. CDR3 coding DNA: TGTGCCAGCAGTCCCGGGACTAGCGGTCTGGGGTTCTTC. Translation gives CASSPGTSGLGFF.

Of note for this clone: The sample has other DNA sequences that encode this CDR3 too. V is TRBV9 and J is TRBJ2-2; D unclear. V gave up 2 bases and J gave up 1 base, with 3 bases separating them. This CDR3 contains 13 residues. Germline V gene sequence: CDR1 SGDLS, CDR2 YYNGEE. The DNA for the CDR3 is TGTGCCAGCAGCGTGGGGAACACCGGGGAGCTGTTTTTT. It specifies CASSVGNTGELFF.

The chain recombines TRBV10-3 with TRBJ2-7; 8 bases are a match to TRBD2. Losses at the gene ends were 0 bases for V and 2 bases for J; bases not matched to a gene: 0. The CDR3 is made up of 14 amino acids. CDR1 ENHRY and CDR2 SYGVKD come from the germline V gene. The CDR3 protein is CAISESTSAYEQYF. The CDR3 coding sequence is TGTGCCATCAGTGAGTCGACTAGCGCCTACGAGCAGTACTTC.

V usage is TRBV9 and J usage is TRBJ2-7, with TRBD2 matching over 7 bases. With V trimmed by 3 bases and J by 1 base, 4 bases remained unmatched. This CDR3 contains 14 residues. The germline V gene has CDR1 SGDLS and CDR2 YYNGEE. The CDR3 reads CASSEGLQSYEQYF. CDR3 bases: TGTGCCAGCAGCGAGGGACTACAATCCTACGAGCAGTACTTC.

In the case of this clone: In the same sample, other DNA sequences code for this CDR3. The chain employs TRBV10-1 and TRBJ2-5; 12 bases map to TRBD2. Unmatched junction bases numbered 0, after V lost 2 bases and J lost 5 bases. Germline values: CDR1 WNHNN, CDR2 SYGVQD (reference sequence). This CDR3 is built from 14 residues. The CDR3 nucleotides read TGCGCCAGCAGTGAGACTAGCGGGGGGGAGACCCAGTACTTC. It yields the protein CASSETSGGETQYF.

CDR3 DNA: TGCGCCAGCAGTAGCGGGGGGGCCTACGAGCAGTACTTC. Protein product: CASSSGGAYEQYF. The chain recombines TRBV10-2 with TRBJ2-7, with 10 bases identical to TRBD2. Trimming at V came to 5 bases and at J to 2 bases, leaving 0 bases not matched to a gene. The CDR3 is made up of 13 amino acids. Germline assignment: CDR1 WSHSY and CDR2 SAAADI.

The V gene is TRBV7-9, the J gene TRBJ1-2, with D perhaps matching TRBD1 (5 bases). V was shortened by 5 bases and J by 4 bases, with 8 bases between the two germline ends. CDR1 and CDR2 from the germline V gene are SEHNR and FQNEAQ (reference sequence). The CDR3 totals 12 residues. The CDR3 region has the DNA TGTGCCAGCAGCCTGGGACTCTATGGCTACACCTTC. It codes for CASSLGLYGYTF. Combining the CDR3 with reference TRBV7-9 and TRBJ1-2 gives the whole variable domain DTGVSQNPRHKITKRGQNVTFRCDPISEHNRLYWYRQTLGQGPEFLTYFQNEAQLEKSRLLSDRFSAERPKGSFSTLEIQRTEQGDSAMYLCASSLGLYGYTFGSGTRLTVV.

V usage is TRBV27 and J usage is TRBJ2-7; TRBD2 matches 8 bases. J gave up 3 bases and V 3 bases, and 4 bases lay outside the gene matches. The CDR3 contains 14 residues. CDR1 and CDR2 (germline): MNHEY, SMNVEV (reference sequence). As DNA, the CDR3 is TGTGCCAGCAGTTTCCGCGGGACTAGCTACGAGCAGTACTTC. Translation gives CASSFRGTSYEQYF.

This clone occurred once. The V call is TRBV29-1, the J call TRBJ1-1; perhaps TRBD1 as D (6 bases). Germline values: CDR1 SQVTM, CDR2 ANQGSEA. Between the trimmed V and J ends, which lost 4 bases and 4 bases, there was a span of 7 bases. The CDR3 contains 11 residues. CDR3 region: CSVVQGTEAFF. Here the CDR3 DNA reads TGCAGCGTTGTACAGGGCACTGAAGCTTTCTTT. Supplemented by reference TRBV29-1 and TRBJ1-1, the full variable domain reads SAVISQKPSRDICQRGTSLTIQCQVDSQVTMMFWYRQQPGQSLTLIATANQGSEATYESGFVIDKFPISRPNLTFSTLTVSNMSPEDSSIYLCSVVQGTEAFFGQGTRLTVV.

The CDR3 sequence: CASSDRLAKNIQYF. CDR3 DNA sequence: TGTGCCAGCAGTGACAGGCTAGCCAAAAACATTCAGTACTTC. The gene calls are TRBV2 and TRBJ2-4; unclear D gene. Trimming cost V 3 bases and J 0 bases, with 6 bases left between them. Germline values: CDR1 SNHLY, CDR2 FYNNEI. This CDR3 spans 14 amino acids.

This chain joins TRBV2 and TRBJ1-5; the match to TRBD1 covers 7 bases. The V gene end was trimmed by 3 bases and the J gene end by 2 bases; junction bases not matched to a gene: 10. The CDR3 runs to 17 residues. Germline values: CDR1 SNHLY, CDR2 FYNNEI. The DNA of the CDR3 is TGTGCCAGCAGTGAGACGCTTTACAGGGGCGGCAATCAGCCCCAGCATTTT. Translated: CASSETLYRGGNQPQHF. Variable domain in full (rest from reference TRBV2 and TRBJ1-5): EPEVTQTPSHQVTQMGQEVILRCVPISNHLYFYWYRQILGQKVEFLVSFYNNEISEKSEIFDDQFSVERPDGSNFTLKIRSTKLEDSAMYFCASSETLYRGGNQPQHFGDGTRLSIL.

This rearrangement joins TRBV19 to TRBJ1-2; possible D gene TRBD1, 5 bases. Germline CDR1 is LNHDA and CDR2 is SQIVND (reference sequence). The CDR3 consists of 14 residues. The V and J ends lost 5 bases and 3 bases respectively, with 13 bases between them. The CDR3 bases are TGTGCCAGTAGTCAAAGGGACGGATACTATGGCTACACCTTC. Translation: CASSQRDGYYGYTF.

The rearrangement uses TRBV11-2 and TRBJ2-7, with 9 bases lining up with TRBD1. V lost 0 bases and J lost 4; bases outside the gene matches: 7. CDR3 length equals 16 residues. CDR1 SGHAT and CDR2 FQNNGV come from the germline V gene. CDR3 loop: CASSLDPRDRVYEQYF. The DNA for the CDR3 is TGTGCCAGCAGCTTAGACCCCAGGGACAGGGTTTACGAGCAGTACTTC.

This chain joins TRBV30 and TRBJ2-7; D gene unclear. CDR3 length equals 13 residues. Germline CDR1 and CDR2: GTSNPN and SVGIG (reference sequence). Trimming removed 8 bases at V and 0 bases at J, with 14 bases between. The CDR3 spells CAGHAESSYEQYF. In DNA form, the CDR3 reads TGTGCCGGGCACGCGGAGAGCTCCTACGAGCAGTACTTC.

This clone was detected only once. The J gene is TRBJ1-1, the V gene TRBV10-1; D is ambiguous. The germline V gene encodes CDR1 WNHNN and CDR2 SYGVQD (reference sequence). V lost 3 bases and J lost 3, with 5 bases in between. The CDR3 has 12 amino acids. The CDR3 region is CASSDSYTEAFF. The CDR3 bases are TGCGCCAGCAGTGACAGTTACACTGAAGCTTTCTTT.